The clone carrying this TCR beta chain was observed a few times. What it recognizes is unknown. The data belong to a study of human T cells and chemical hapten exposure. With 4 bases removed from V and 8 bases from J, the gap between germline ends came to 9 bases. The germline V gene has CDR1 LGHDT and CDR2 YNNKEL (reference sequence). The CDR3 runs 12 residues. Time point indicated: patch test 1, 2 weeks after DPC sensitization. Treatment here: therapeutic diphenylcyclopropenone sensitization with weekly scalp DPC. Patches went on only after blood had been drawn each time. Donors were 18 to 70-year-old alopecia patients suitable for DPC. Individual cDNA molecules each carried unique molecular identifiers attached by the library. TCRdb reprocessed the RACE reads via MiXCR and lists one record per CDR3 protein. Of about 360,000 distinct CDR3 sequences listed, 5.5% to 8% are singletons. Study-level points and caveats: Expanded TCRs were compared with controls, and the expanded TCRs formed significantly more large CDR3 similarity clusters.

The genes are TRBV3-1 and TRBJ2-1; D not certain. The starting material was whole blood, obtained in connection with sensitization to the hapten diphenylcyclopropenone (DPC). This clonotype was obtained from a woman younger than 35 with alopecia areata. Some clones in this sample may be carry-over from other donors' samples. The CDR3 reads CASSPGVYEQFF. CDR3 in DNA: TGTGCCAGCAGCCCCGGTGTCTATGAGCAGTTCTTC.